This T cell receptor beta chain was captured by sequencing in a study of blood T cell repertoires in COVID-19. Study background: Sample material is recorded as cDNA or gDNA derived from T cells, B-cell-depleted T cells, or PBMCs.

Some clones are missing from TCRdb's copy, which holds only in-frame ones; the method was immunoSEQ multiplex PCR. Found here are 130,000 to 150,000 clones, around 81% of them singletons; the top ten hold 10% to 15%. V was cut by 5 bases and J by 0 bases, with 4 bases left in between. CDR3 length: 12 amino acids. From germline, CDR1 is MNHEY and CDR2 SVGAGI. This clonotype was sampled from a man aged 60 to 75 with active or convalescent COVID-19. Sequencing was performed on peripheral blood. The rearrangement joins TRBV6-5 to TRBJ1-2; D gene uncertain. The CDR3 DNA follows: TGTGCCAGCAGTACAGCTAACTATGGCTACACCTTC. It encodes CASSTANYGYTF.